This entry describes one T cell receptor beta chain. Its antigen is unknown. Partitioning of CD4+ cells yielded a CD45RA+ naive subset and a CD45RA-negative memory subset. Running of the assay took place at deep level. Profiling relied on immunoSEQ multiplex PCR, and the TCRdb table lists in-frame clones only, not all of them. The repertoire consists of nearly 1,000,000 clones, with about three quarters occurring once and the leading ten covering roughly 1.5%. The sample belongs to a study of shared clonotypes between healthy human individuals. Study-level findings and limits: Clonotypes that were shared across a handful of donors made up around 5% of naive CD4 clonotypes. It was the non-shared clonotypes that had lower generation probabilities than clonotypes shared by all four donors.

Sequencing was carried out using memory CD4+ T cells sorted from blood. Described subset: CD45RA-negative fraction. The clonotype originates from a man younger than 35 in good health.

The CDR3 DNA reads as TGTGCCAGCAGCGGGCGGGGGGGCAGCCACAATGAGCAGTTCTTC. The encoded protein is CASSGRGGSHNEQFF. The chain carries TRBV5-4 and TRBJ2-1; 9 bases line up with TRBD2. Per germline, CDR1 SGHNT and CDR2 YYREEE (reference sequence). The V gene end was trimmed by 4 bases and the J gene end by 5 bases; junction bases not matched to a gene: 7. This CDR3 has 15 residues.